This T cell receptor beta chain was sequenced in a study of T cells in narcolepsy. Data came from immunoSEQ multiplex PCR; TCRdb stores just in-frame clones and leaves some out. The data show about 3,400 clones, approximately 65% seen once. CDR3 length: 14 residues. CDR1 and CDR2 from the germline V gene are SGHKS and YYEKEE (reference sequence). Trimming left V 3 bases short and J 2 bases short, with 10 bases between. The sample taken for sequencing was CD45RA- memory CD8+ T cells from PBMCs. The sequence came from a human donor with narcolepsy. This chain uses TRBV5-5 with TRBJ2-3; D ambiguous. The CDR3 sequence: CASSWKRVTDTQYF. As DNA, the CDR3 is TGTGCCAGCAGCTGGAAACGGGTCACAGATACGCAGTATTTT. The full variable domain, with the rest looked up from reference TRBV5-5 and TRBJ2-3, is DAGVTQSPTHLIKTRGQQVTLRCSPISGHKSVSWYQQVLGQGPQFIFQYYEKEERGRGNFPDRFSARQFPNYSSELNVNALLLGDSALYLCASSWKRVTDTQYFGPGTRLTVL.